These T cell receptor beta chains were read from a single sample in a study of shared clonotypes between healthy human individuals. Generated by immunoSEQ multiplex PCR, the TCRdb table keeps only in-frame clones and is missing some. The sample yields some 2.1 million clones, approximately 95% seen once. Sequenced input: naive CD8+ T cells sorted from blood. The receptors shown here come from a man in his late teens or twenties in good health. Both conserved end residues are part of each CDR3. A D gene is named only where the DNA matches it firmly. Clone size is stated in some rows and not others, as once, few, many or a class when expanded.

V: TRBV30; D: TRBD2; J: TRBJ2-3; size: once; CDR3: CASRASGDSDTQYF; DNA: TGTGCCTCCCGGGCTAGCGGGGATTCAGATACGCAGTATTTT
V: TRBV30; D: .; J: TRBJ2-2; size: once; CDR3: CAWSPGDFGTGELFF; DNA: TGTGCCTGGAGTCCAGGGGACTTCGGGACCGGGGAGCTGTTTTTT
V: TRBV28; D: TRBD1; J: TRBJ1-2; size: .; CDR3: CATEGAPGYTF; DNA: TGTGCCACGGAGGGGGCGCCTGGCTACACCTTC
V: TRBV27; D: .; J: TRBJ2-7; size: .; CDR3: CASSLLPGRGYEQYF; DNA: TGTGCCAGCAGTTTACTTCCAGGGAGAGGCTACGAGCAGTACTTC
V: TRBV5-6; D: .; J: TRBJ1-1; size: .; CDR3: CASSRTETNTEAFF; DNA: TGTGCCAGCAGCCGTACGGAGACGAACACTGAAGCTTTCTTT
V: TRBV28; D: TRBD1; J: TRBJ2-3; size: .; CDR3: CASSWEIGTDTDTQYF; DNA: TGTGCCAGCAGTTGGGAGATAGGGACAGACACAGATACGCAGTATTTT
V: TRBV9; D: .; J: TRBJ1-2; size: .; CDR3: CASSVAVNGVDYGYTF; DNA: TGTGCCAGCAGCGTCGCTGTAAACGGAGTGGACTATGGCTACACCTTC
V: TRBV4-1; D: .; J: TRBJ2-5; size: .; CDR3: CASSQDRTRQETQYF; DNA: TGCGCCAGCAGCCAAGATCGAACTAGACAAGAGACCCAGTACTTC
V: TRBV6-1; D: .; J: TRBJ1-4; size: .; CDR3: CASSKGSSAAEKLFF; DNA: TGTGCCAGCAGCAAGGGGTCCTCTGCGGCTGAAAAACTGTTTTTT
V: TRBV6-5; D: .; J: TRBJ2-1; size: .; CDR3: CASRETNYNEQFF; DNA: TGTGCCAGCCGGGAGACAAACTACAATGAGCAGTTCTTC
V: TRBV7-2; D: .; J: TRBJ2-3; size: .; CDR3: CASSFGDTQYF; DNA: TGTGCCAGCAGCTTTGGCGATACGCAGTATTTT
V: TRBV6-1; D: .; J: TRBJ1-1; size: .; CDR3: CASRPGRLSTTEAFF; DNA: TGTGCCAGCAGGCCGGGACGCCTATCAACCACTGAAGCTTTCTTT
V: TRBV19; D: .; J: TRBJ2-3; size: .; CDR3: CASSLSDGTDTQYF; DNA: TGTGCCAGTAGCTTATCTGACGGCACAGATACGCAGTATTTT
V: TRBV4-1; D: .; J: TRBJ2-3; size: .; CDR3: CASSSRTGTDTQYF; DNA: TGCGCCAGCAGCTCTAGGACAGGCACAGATACGCAGTATTTT
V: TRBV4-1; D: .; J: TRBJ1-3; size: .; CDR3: CASSQVLQSSGNTIYF; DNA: TGCGCCAGCAGCCAGGTACTACAGAGCTCTGGAAACACCATATATTTT
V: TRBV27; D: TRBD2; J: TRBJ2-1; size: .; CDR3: CASSPISGLANEQFF; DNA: TGTGCCAGCAGTCCTATTTCGGGACTAGCGAATGAGCAGTTCTTC
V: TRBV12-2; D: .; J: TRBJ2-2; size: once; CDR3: CASRLGPCSGGPKNTGELFF; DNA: TGTGCAAGTCGCTTAGGACCCTGCTCGGGAGGGCCTAAGAACACCGGGGAGCTGTTTTTT
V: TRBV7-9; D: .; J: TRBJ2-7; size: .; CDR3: CASSTDGTPGYEQYF; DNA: TGTGCCAGCAGCACCGACGGGACACCGGGGTACGAGCAGTACTTC
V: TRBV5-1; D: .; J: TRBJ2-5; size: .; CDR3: CASSLEGGFQETQYF; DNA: TGCGCCAGCAGCTTGGAGGGGGGATTCCAAGAGACCCAGTACTTC
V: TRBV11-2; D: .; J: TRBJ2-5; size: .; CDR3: CASSSQTVQETQYF; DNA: TGTGCCAGCAGCTCCCAGACAGTTCAAGAGACCCAGTACTTC
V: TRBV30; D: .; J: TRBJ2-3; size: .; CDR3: CAWSSGGLTDTQYF; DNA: TGTGCCTGGAGTTCTGGGGGGTTGACAGATACGCAGTATTTT
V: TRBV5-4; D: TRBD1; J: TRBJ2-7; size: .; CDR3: CASSPGQGFYEQYF; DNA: TGTGCCAGCAGCCCTGGACAGGGATTTTACGAGCAGTACTTC
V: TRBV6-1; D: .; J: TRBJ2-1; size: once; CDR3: CASRYYNEQFF; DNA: TGTGCCAGCAGATACTACAATGAGCAGTTCTTC
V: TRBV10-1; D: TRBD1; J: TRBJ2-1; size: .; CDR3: CASSDPQGVYNEQFF; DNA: TGCGCCAGCAGTGACCCCCAGGGGGTCTACAATGAGCAGTTCTTC
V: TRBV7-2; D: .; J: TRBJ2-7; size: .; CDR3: CASSLVPKEDEQYF; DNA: TGTGCCAGCAGCTTAGTCCCCAAGGAGGACGAGCAGTACTTC
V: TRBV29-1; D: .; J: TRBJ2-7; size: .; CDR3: CSVETGSSYEQYF; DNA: TGCAGCGTTGAAACAGGGTCTTCCTACGAGCAGTACTTC
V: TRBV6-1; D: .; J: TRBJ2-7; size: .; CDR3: CASTAAGSYEQYF; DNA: TGTGCCAGCACTGCCGCGGGCTCCTACGAGCAGTACTTC
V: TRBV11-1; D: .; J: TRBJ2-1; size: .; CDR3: CASRLRDTSYNEQFF; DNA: TGTGCCAGCAGACTACGGGACACCTCCTACAATGAGCAGTTCTTC
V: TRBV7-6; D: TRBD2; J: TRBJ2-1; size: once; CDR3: CASSPAGGPPYNEQFF; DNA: TGTGCCAGCAGCCCCGCGGGGGGGCCCCCCTACAATGAGCAGTTCTTC
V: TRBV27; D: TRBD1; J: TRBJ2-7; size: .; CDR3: CASSPGTGYEQYF; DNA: TGTGCCAGCAGCCCCGGGACAGGGTACGAGCAGTACTTC
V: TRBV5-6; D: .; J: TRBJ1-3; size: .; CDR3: CASSLALDAGNTIYF; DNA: TGTGCCAGCAGCTTGGCACTTGACGCTGGAAACACCATATATTTT
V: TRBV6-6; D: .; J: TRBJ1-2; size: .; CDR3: CASSYSEGPGGYTF; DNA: TGTGCCAGCAGTTACTCGGAGGGTCCCGGGGGCTACACCTTC
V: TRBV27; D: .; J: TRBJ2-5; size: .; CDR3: CASSLGDPETQYF; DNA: TGTGCCAGCAGTTTAGGGGACCCGGAGACCCAGTACTTC
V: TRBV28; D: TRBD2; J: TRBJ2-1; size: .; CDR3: CASSPTSGAGSNEQFF; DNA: TGTGCCAGCAGTCCGACTAGCGGGGCGGGATCCAATGAGCAGTTCTTC
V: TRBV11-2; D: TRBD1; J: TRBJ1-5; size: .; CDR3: CASSLGQGSNQPQHF; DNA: TGTGCCAGCAGCTTAGGACAGGGGAGCAATCAGCCCCAGCATTTT
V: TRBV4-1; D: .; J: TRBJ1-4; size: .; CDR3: CASSLWGGGLTTANEKLFF; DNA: TGCGCCAGCAGCTTATGGGGAGGGGGTCTTACAACTGCTAATGAAAAACTGTTTTTT
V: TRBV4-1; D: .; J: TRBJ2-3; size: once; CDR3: CASSLERVADTQYF; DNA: TGCGCCAGCAGCCTCGAAAGGGTAGCAGATACGCAGTATTTT
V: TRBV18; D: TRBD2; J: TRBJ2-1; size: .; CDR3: CASSPQDREGLYPPNEQFF; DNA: TGTGCCAGCTCACCACAAGATCGGGAGGGCCTATACCCACCTAATGAGCAGTTCTTC
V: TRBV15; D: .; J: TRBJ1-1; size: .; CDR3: CATSMSGGGEAFF; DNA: TGTGCCACCAGCATGAGCGGAGGCGGTGAAGCTTTCTTT
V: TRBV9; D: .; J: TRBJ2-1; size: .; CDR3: CASSVGSGRLYNEQFF; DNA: TGTGCCAGCAGCGTAGGGAGTGGCAGGCTCTACAATGAGCAGTTCTTC
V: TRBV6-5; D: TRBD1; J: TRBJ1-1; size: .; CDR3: CASSYSIRTGLLEAFF; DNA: TGTGCCAGCAGTTACTCCATCAGGACAGGTCTACTTGAAGCTTTCTTT
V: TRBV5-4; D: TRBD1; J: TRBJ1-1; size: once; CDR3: CASSFQGGVGAEAFF; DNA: TGTGCCAGCAGCTTCCAAGGGGGCGTGGGCGCTGAAGCTTTCTTT
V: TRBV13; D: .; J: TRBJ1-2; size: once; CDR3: CASSLWSRDGYTF; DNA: TGTGCCAGCAGCTTATGGTCCAGGGATGGCTACACCTTC
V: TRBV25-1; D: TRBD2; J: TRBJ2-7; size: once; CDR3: CASSRTSGSGEQYF; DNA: TGCGCCAGCAGCCGAACTAGCGGGAGCGGGGAGCAGTACTTC
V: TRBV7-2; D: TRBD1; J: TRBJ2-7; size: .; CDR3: CASSLTGTGGYEQYF; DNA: TGTGCCAGCAGCTTAACCGGGACAGGAGGCTACGAGCAGTACTTC
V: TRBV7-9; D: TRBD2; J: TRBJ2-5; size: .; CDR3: CASSLASGGAQETQYF; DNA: TGTGCCAGCAGCTTAGCGAGCGGGGGGGCCCAAGAGACCCAGTACTTC
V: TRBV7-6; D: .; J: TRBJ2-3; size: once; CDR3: CASSRRQAADTQYF; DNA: TGTGCCAGCAGCCGACGGCAGGCGGCAGATACGCAGTATTTT
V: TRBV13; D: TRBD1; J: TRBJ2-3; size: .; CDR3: CASSSPFAGGADTQYF; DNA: TGTGCCAGCAGCTCTCCCTTCGCAGGGGGCGCAGATACGCAGTATTTT
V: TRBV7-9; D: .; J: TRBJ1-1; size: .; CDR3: CASSLAGSEAFF; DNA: TGTGCCAGCAGCTTAGCCGGCAGCGAAGCTTTCTTT
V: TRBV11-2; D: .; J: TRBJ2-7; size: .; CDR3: CASSLDAGALGEQYF; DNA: TGTGCCAGCAGCTTAGATGCGGGGGCCTTGGGCGAGCAGTACTTC
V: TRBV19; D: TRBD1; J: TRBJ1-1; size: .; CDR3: CASSMRTGYSNTEAFF; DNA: TGTGCCAGTAGTATGAGGACAGGTTATTCGAACACTGAAGCTTTCTTT
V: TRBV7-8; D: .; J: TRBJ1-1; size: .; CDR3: CASSPRTRGFDDTEAFF; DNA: TGTGCCAGCAGCCCCCGAACGCGTGGGTTTGACGACACTGAAGCTTTCTTT
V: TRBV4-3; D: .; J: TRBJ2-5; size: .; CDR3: CASSASLGETQYF; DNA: TGCGCCAGCAGCGCGTCTTTAGGAGAGACCCAGTACTTC
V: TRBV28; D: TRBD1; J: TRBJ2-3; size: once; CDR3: CASRTGAGADTQYF; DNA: TGTGCCAGCAGGACAGGGGCTGGGGCAGATACGCAGTATTTT
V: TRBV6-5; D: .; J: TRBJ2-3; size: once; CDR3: CASSLGSADTQYF; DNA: TGTGCCAGCAGTTTGGGTTCGGCCGATACGCAGTATTTT
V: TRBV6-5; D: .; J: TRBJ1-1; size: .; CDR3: CASRTGNTEAFF; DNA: TGTGCCAGCAGGACGGGGAACACTGAAGCTTTCTTT